Presented here are 28 T cell receptor beta chains from one specimen sequenced in a study of Tregs in tolerant kidney transplant recipients. Measured with immunoSEQ multiplex PCR; TCRdb has only the in-frame clones, and not every one. The sample holds roughly 120,000 clones, about 90% seen once. Sequencing was performed on CD4+ T cells from blood. The receptors stem from a human donor in good health.

The chain is built from TRBV5-1 and TRBJ1-4; a possible D gene is TRBD1 (6 bases). CDR3 length equals 15 residues. The germline CDR1 and CDR2 sequences are SGHRS and YFSETQ. V was shortened by 1 base and J by 10 bases, with 17 bases between the two germline ends. The CDR3 spells CASSLTSGGGVKLFF. CDR3 bases: TGCGCCAGCAGCTTGACCTCGGGGGGCGGCGTAAAACTGTTTTTT.

The rearrangement links TRBV5-4 to TRBJ1-2; possibly TRBD1 for D (5 bases). Germline CDR1 SGHNT, CDR2 YYREEE (reference sequence). The CDR3 length is 15 residues. The V end was cut by 9 bases, the J end by 6 bases, with 24 bases between. The CDR3 reads CANTPQPGKPDGYTF. The CDR3 DNA reads TGTGCCAATACACCCCAACCAGGGAAGCCCGATGGCTACACCTTC.

This chain joins TRBV6-5 and TRBJ1-2; no definite D call. The length of the CDR3 is 14 residues. Germline lookup yields CDR1 MNHEY and CDR2 SVGAGI. Trimming cost V 5 bases and J 8 bases, with 18 bases left between them. This CDR3 reads CASSRPGRAGGYTF. CDR3 coding DNA: TGTGCCAGCAGTCGACCGGGAAGGGCAGGCGGCTACACCTTC.

The genes are TRBV18 and TRBJ1-3; D is unclear. V lost 1 base and J lost 0, with 10 bases in between. The V gene's germline CDR1 is KGHSH and CDR2 LQKENI. The CDR3 covers 16 residues. CDR3 loop: CASSPQDPFSGNTIYF. The CDR3, as DNA: TGTGCCAGCTCACCACAGGACCCGTTCTCTGGAAACACCATATATTTT.

This chain connects TRBV29-1 to TRBJ2-7; tentatively, D is TRBD1 (6 bases). The CDR3 has 13 amino acids. Per the germline V gene, CDR1 is SQVTM and CDR2 is ANQGSEA. Trimming stripped 5 bases from V and 4 bases from J, with 15 bases between. The CDR3 bases are TGCAGCGTTAGCAGGGGAGCTTCGTACGAGCAGTACTTC. Protein: CSVSRGASYEQYF.

This rearrangement joins TRBV5-6 to TRBJ2-6; 9 bases are shared with TRBD1. V was clipped by 6 bases and J by 2 bases; unmatched bases: 3. In germline, CDR1 is SGHDT, CDR2 YYEEEE. This CDR3 comprises 15 residues. CDR3 nucleotide sequence: TGTGCCAGCAACCACAGGGGGCCTGGGGCCAACGTCCTGACTTTC. This codes for CASNHRGPGANVLTF.

The V call is TRBV6-1, the J call TRBJ1-6, with 7 positions matching TRBD1. CDR1 and CDR2 from the germline V gene are MNHNS and SASEGT. The V gene end was trimmed by 1 base and the J gene end by 10 bases; junction bases not matched to a gene: 10. CDR3 length equals 16 residues. The CDR3 protein is CASSEVRTGGGSPLHF. The CDR3 nucleotides are TGTGCCAGCAGTGAAGTACGGACAGGAGGTGGCTCACCCCTCCACTTT.

The CDR3 region has the DNA TGCGCCAGCAGCCAAGTTCCCGAGTCCGAGCAGTACTTC. Translation: CASSQVPESEQYF. The chain uses TRBV4-1 and TRBJ2-7, with no clear D. Germline V lookup: CDR1 MGHRA, CDR2 YSYEKL. The V and J ends lost 1 base and 6 bases respectively, with 10 bases between them. This CDR3 has 13 amino acids.

CDR3 coding DNA: TGTGCCAGCAGCTTAACCGCCGGGCCAAATTATGGCTACACCTTC. Its translation is CASSLTAGPNYGYTF. The V gene is TRBV7-3, the J gene TRBJ1-2, with unresolved D. This CDR3 has 15 residues. The germline V gene has CDR1 SGHTA and CDR2 FQGTGA. V shed 0 bases and J shed 5 bases, with 13 bases lying between them. The complete variable domain, with remaining parts taken from reference TRBV7-3 and TRBJ1-2, reads GAGVSQTPSNKVTEKGKYVELRCDPISGHTALYWYRQSLGQGPEFLIYFQGTGAADDSGLPNDRFFAVRPEGSVSTLKIQRTERGDSAVYLCASSLTAGPNYGYTFGSGTRLTVV.

This sequence joins TRBV5-6 and TRBJ2-4; tentatively, D is TRBD1 or TRBD2 (5 bases each). The CDR3 extends over 16 amino acids. Germline values: CDR1 SGHDT, CDR2 YYEEEE. The germline V and J ends were trimmed by 4 bases and 3 bases, with 17 bases remaining between them. The DNA of the CDR3 is TGTGCCAGCAGCCCCGGGACGATTTGGGGCAAAAACATTCAGTACTTC. Translated, it gives CASSPGTIWGKNIQYF. Drawing the rest from reference TRBV5-6 and TRBJ2-4, the complete variable domain is DAGVTQSPTHLIKTRGQQVTLRCSPKSGHDTVSWYQQALGQGPQFIFQYYEEEERQRGNFPDRFSGHQFPNYSSELNVNALLLGDSALYLCASSPGTIWGKNIQYFGAGTRLSVL.

This chain uses TRBV5-6 with TRBJ2-6, with unresolved D. The V and J ends lost 6 bases and 2 bases respectively, with 9 bases between them. The CDR3 has 14 amino acids. Germline CDR1 reads SGHDT; CDR2 reads YYEEEE. For the CDR3, the DNA is TGTGCCAGCAACCCGGTGGCTGGGGCCAACGTCCTGACTTTC. It is translated as CASNPVAGANVLTF.

J is TRBJ2-3 and V is TRBV7-2, with D possibly TRBD1 on 6 matching bases. The V and J ends lost 0 bases and 1 base respectively, with 8 bases between them. In germline, CDR1 is SGHTA, CDR2 FQGNSA. The CDR3 spans 15 residues. CDR3 sequence (DNA): TGTGCCAGCAGCTTAGCGGGGGCCCGCACAGATACGCAGTATTTT. It translates to CASSLAGARTDTQYF.

Concerning this clone itself: A junction end diverges from the germline sequence, so it may reflect a read error. J is TRBJ2-5 and V is TRBV7-7; the D call may be TRBD1 or TRBD2 (6 bases each). The CDR3 extends over 15 amino acids. The germline V gene has CDR1 SSHAT and CDR2 FNYEAQ (reference sequence). CDR3 region: CASSLVWGAQETQYF. For the CDR3, the DNA is TGTGCTAGCAGCTTGGTTTGGGGGGCGCAGGAGACCCAGTACTTC.

V is TRBV6-1 and J is TRBJ1-6; 7 bases are a match to TRBD1. Germline CDR1 reads MNHNS; CDR2 reads SASEGT. CDR3 length equals 11 residues. The DNA of the CDR3 is TGTTTGACAGGGATAGATTCACCCCTCCACTTT. Translating it yields CLTGIDSPLHF.

This clone appeared once. The J gene is TRBJ1-4, the V gene TRBV7-6; D is undetermined. This CDR3 region has 13 residues. Trimming took off 5 bases at V and 8 bases at J, with 12 bases between the two ends. CDR1 and CDR2 (germline): SGHVS, FNYEAQ. In DNA form, the CDR3 reads TGTGCCAGCAGCCCAGGAGGGAGCGAAAAACTGTTTTTT. Translating gives CASSPGGSEKLFF.

This chain links TRBV2 with TRBJ1-5; D perhaps matches TRBD1 (5 bases). The CDR3 loop spans 15 amino acids. V lost 1 base to trimming and J lost 6 bases, with 13 bases between them. Germline V gene lookup returns CDR1 SNHLY and CDR2 FYNNEI. The CDR3: CASSEESRAGQPQHF. Written as DNA, the CDR3 is TGTGCCAGCAGTGAAGAAAGCAGGGCGGGTCAGCCCCAGCATTTT.

The chain couples TRBV18 to TRBJ2-6; D remains unclear. The ends were cut back, 1 base at V and 0 bases at J, with 10 bases in the middle. The CDR3 has 17 amino acids. Germline-derived CDR1 and CDR2 are KGHSH and LQKENI. The CDR3 loop reads CASSPRGSTSGANVLTF. As DNA, the CDR3 is TGTGCCAGCTCACCACGGGGTTCTACCTCTGGGGCCAACGTCCTGACTTTC.

The gene calls are TRBV18 and TRBJ1-4; D is unclear. This CDR3 is built from 14 residues. Germline CDR1 is KGHSH and CDR2 is LQKENI. The V and J ends lost 4 bases and 2 bases respectively, with 8 bases between them. CDR3 in DNA: TGTGCCAGCTCACAATGGGAGACTAATGAAAAACTGTTTTTT. Translated: CASSQWETNEKLFF.

This chain links TRBV5-1 with TRBJ2-5, with 12 bases lining up with TRBD1. V was pared by 2 bases and J by 3 bases, with 5 bases of the junction left unmatched. Germline assignment: CDR1 SGHRS and CDR2 YFSETQ. The CDR3 length is 16 residues. The CDR3 sequence is CASSFWGQGAEETQYF. The CDR3 coding sequence is TGCGCCAGCAGCTTCTGGGGACAGGGGGCAGAAGAGACCCAGTACTTC.

The chain uses TRBV5-1 and TRBJ2-5; D perhaps matches TRBD2 (5 bases). Germline assignment: CDR1 SGHRS and CDR2 YFSETQ. This CDR3 region has 14 residues. V lost 0 bases, J lost 3 bases, and 9 bases lay in between. CDR3 in DNA: TGCGCCAGCAGCTTGGTAACCGGGGAAGAGACCCAGTACTTC. It specifies CASSLVTGEETQYF.

The rearrangement uses TRBV6-1 and TRBJ2-3, with TRBD1 matching over 9 bases. The CDR3 has 15 residues. Germline CDR1 reads MNHNS; CDR2 reads SASEGT. The V gene end was trimmed by 4 bases and the J gene end by 2 bases; junction bases not matched to a gene: 4. The CDR3 is CASSADRGNTDTQYF. In DNA, the CDR3 is TGTGCCAGCAGTGCTGACAGGGGGAACACAGATACGCAGTATTTT.

The J gene is TRBJ1-1, the V gene TRBV5-1; the match to TRBD1 covers 7 bases. The CDR3 contains 15 residues. Germline V gene lookup returns CDR1 SGHRS and CDR2 YFSETQ. V lost 0 bases, J lost 5 bases, and 7 bases stayed unmatched. CDR3 region: CASSLVAGGVTEAFF. The DNA for the CDR3 is TGCGCCAGCAGCTTGGTGGCAGGGGGAGTGACTGAAGCTTTCTTT. The full variable domain, its missing parts supplied by reference TRBV5-1 and TRBJ1-1, is KAGVTQTPRYLIKTRGQQVTLSCSPISGHRSVSWYQQTPGQGLQFLFEYFSETQRNKGNFPGRFSGRQFSNSRSEMNVSTLELGDSALYLCASSLVAGGVTEAFFGQGTRLTVV.

The V gene is TRBV7-9, the J gene TRBJ1-2, with D perhaps matching TRBD1 (5 bases). This CDR3 spans 17 amino acids. The V gene lost 5 bases and the J gene lost 5 bases, with 24 bases spanning the gap. The germline V gene has CDR1 SEHNR and CDR2 FQNEAQ (reference sequence). The DNA for the CDR3 is TGTGCCAGCAGCCTCAACGGGGCAGGGCCTTTGACGTATGGCTACACCTTC. As protein: CASSLNGAGPLTYGYTF. Together with reference TRBV7-9 and TRBJ1-2, the CDR3 gives the full variable domain: DTGVSQNPRHKITKRGQNVTFRCDPISEHNRLYWYRQTLGQGPEFLTYFQNEAQLEKSRLLSDRFSAERPKGSFSTLEIQRTEQGDSAMYLCASSLNGAGPLTYGYTFGSGTRLTVV.

J is TRBJ2-7 and V is TRBV15; 9 bases line up with TRBD1. V gave up 5 bases and J gave up 4 bases; unmatched junction bases: 18. The CDR3 sequence is 18 residues long. CDR1 and CDR2 from the germline V gene are LNHNV and YYDKDF (reference sequence). CDR3: CATSSMGTGTRRGYEQYF. Here the CDR3 DNA reads TGTGCCACCAGCTCTATGGGGACAGGGACTCGTCGGGGTTACGAGCAGTACTTC.

V and J are TRBV18 and TRBJ2-3, with 8 positions matching TRBD1. With V trimmed by 3 bases and J by 2 bases, 4 bases remained unmatched. Per the germline V gene, CDR1 is KGHSH and CDR2 is LQKENI. The CDR3 has 15 residues. CDR3 loop: CASSPRTGPTDTQYF. Here the CDR3 DNA reads TGTGCCAGCTCACCTCGGACAGGGCCCACAGATACGCAGTATTTT.

The genes are TRBV5-1 and TRBJ2-2; 7 bases align to TRBD2. Trimming removed 4 bases from V and 6 bases from J; junction bases left unmatched: 3. CDR1 is SGHRS, CDR2 YFSETQ, per germline. CDR3 length: 13 amino acids. The DNA for the CDR3 is TGCGCCAGCAGCCCAACTAGCGCCGGGGAGCTGTTTTTT. Translation: CASSPTSAGELFF.

The rearrangement uses TRBV19 and TRBJ1-6; perhaps TRBD1 as D (5 bases). Trimming removed 6 bases from V and 10 bases from J, with 13 bases in between. In germline, CDR1 is LNHDA, CDR2 SQIVND (reference sequence). The CDR3 is 13 amino acids. The CDR3: CASRAGTGSPLHF. In DNA, the CDR3 is TGTGCCAGTAGGGCAGGGACTGGATCACCCCTCCACTTT.

The chain has TRBV7-9 and TRBJ1-1; TRBD1 aligns across 8 bases. The CDR3 extends over 16 amino acids. After removal of 4 bases from V and 6 bases from J, the junction contained 13 bases not matched to a gene. The germline V gene encodes CDR1 SEHNR and CDR2 FQNEAQ (reference sequence). This chain's CDR3 is CASSSHRGSRGAEAFF. The CDR3 nucleotides are TGTGCCAGCAGCTCCCACAGGGGGTCTCGGGGTGCTGAAGCTTTCTTT.